This T cell receptor beta chain was sequenced in a study of identical twins. The CDR3 runs 14 residues. Germline-derived CDR1 and CDR2 are SGHTA and FQGTGA. The V gene end was trimmed by 5 bases and the J gene end by 6 bases; junction bases not matched to a gene: 6. TCRdb analysed the 5' RACE reads with MiXCR anew, one entry per CDR3 protein. The sample consists of roughly 710,000 distinct CDR3 sequences, around 5.7% of them appearing once. Sequenced material: naive T cells sorted from blood. The V call is TRBV7-3, the J call TRBJ2-1, with TRBD2 matching over 8 bases. This clonotype originated in a young man in good health. CDR3 sequence: CASSPRAGGNEQFF. The CDR3 DNA is TGTGCCAGCAGCCCCCGGGCGGGGGGCAATGAGCAGTTCTTC.